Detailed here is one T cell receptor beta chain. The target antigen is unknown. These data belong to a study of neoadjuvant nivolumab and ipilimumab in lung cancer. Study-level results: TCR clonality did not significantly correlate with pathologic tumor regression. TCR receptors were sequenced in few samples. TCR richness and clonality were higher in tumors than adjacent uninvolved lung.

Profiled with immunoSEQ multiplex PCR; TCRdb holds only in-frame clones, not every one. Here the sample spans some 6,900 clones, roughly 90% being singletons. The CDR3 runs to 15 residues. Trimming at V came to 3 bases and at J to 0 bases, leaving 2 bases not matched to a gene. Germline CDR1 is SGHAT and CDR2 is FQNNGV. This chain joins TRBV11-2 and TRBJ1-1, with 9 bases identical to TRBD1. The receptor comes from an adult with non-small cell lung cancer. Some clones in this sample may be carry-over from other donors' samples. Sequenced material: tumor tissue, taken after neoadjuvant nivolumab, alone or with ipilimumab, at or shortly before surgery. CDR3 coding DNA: TGTGCCAGCAGCTTCCACAGGGGGCTGAACACTGAAGCTTTCTTT. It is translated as CASSFHRGLNTEAFF.